Detailed here is one T cell receptor beta chain. What it binds is unknown. This specimen belongs to a study of cytomegalovirus exposure and HLA in healthy donors. Study-level background: A later analysis reported the 120 or so validation repertoires used the same platform as the 666 first-cohort repertoires.

Method: immunoSEQ multiplex PCR; TCRdb's copy keeps in-frame clones and lacks some. This repertoire shows around 180,000 clones, 84% found once; its top ten account for around 7%. Findings and caveats of the study: The authors enumerated under 200 TCR beta chains as linked to cytomegalovirus. Clusters of TCRs from the first cohort tended to co-occur in the 100 to 150 validation repertoires (as a later analysis found).

This TCR was sampled from a man aged 18 to 35 in good health and CMV-seropositive. The sample comprised PBMCs.

This chain's CDR3 is CASRDPGGYTF. The DNA of the CDR3 is TGTGCCAGCAGAGACCCGGGAGGCTACACCTTC. The J gene is TRBJ1-2, the V gene TRBV9; D is unclear. The germline CDR1 and CDR2 sequences are SGDLS and YYNGEE. The CDR3 loop spans 11 amino acids. V was shortened by 5 bases and J by 8 bases, with 10 bases between the two germline ends.